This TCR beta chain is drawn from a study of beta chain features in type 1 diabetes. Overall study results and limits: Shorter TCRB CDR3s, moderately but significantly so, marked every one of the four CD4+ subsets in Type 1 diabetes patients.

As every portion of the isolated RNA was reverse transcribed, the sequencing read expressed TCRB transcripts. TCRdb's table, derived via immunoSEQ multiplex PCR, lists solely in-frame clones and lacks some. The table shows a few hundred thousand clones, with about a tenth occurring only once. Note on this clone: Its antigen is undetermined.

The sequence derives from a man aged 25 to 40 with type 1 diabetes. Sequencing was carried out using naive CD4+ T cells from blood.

The CDR3 sequence is CASSPGPSMNEKLFF. The CDR3, as DNA: TGTGCCAGCAGCCCCGGTCCTTCGATGAACGAAAAACTGTTTTTT. V and J are TRBV2 and TRBJ1-4; D is unclear. V was cut by 6 bases and J by 8 bases, with 19 bases left in between. The CDR3 contains 15 residues. Per germline, CDR1 SNHLY and CDR2 FYNNEI.